This is a list of T cell receptor beta chains from one sample in a study of blood T cells in healthy people across ages. TCRdb processed the 5' RACE reads anew with MiXCR; each CDR3 protein has one entry. Among about 1.8 million distinct CDR3 sequences listed, roughly 50% were seen once. Input material: blood. These receptors all come from a woman between 35 and 50 years old in good health. Both conserved end residues are part of each CDR3. A D gene is named only where the DNA matches it firmly. The size field is filled for only some rows; it gives once, few, many or a size class.

cdr3_nt: TGTGCCAGCAGCCCCGCCCACGGGGGACTAACAGATACGCAGTATTTT
cdr3_aa: CASSPAHGGLTDTQYF
v_call: TRBV7-9
clone_size: .
d_call: TRBD2
j_call: TRBJ2-3

cdr3_nt: TGTGCCAGCAGTTACTCGGTCTCTAGCGGGGGCAGCACAGATACGCAGTATTTT
cdr3_aa: CASSYSVSSGGSTDTQYF
v_call: TRBV6-2/TRBV6-3
clone_size: .
d_call: TRBD2
j_call: TRBJ2-3

cdr3_nt: TGTGCCAGCAGCGGACGTAGGGGCGCGGGACGTGAGCAGTTCTTC
cdr3_aa: CASSGRRGAGREQFF
v_call: TRBV7-9
clone_size: .
d_call: .
j_call: TRBJ2-1

cdr3_nt: TGCAGTGCTAGAGAGGGAGCGACTGAGCAGTTCTTC
cdr3_aa: CSAREGATEQFF
v_call: TRBV20-1
clone_size: few
d_call: .
j_call: TRBJ2-1

cdr3_nt: TGTGCCAGCAGCTTAACTGGGACAGGCTCTGGGGCCAACGTCCTGACTTTC
cdr3_aa: CASSLTGTGSGANVLTF
v_call: TRBV7-3
clone_size: many
d_call: TRBD1
j_call: TRBJ2-6

cdr3_nt: TGCAGCGTAAACCTGAGACCGAACACTGAAGCTTTCTTT
cdr3_aa: CSVNLRPNTEAFF
v_call: TRBV29-1
clone_size: .
d_call: .
j_call: TRBJ1-1

cdr3_nt: TGTGCCAGCAGTTTAGCGGGGAGGGGCCCAGATACGCAGTATTTT
cdr3_aa: CASSLAGRGPDTQYF
v_call: TRBV28
clone_size: few
d_call: TRBD2
j_call: TRBJ2-3

cdr3_nt: TGTGCCAGCTCGACCGGGACAGGGGGCTATGGCTACACCTTC
cdr3_aa: CASSTGTGGYGYTF
v_call: TRBV27
clone_size: .
d_call: TRBD1
j_call: TRBJ1-2

cdr3_nt: TGCAGTGCCCCGTATAGCGGGAACTACAATGAGCAGTTCTTC
cdr3_aa: CSAPYSGNYNEQFF
v_call: TRBV20-1
clone_size: .
d_call: TRBD2
j_call: TRBJ2-1

cdr3_nt: TGCAGCGTTGAAGATAGAGGACAGGGGTCCTCTGGAAACACCATATATTTT
cdr3_aa: CSVEDRGQGSSGNTIYF
v_call: TRBV29-1
clone_size: few
d_call: TRBD1
j_call: TRBJ1-3